What follows is one TCR beta chain and its context. The V end was cut by 6 bases, the J end by 5 bases, with 19 bases between. Germline V gene data show CDR1 as LNHDA and CDR2 as SQIVND (reference sequence). The CDR3 contains 15 residues. This record belongs to a study of blood T cell repertoires in COVID-19. TCRdb's copy holds only in-frame clones and misses some; the assay was immunoSEQ multiplex PCR. The sample carries some 270,000 clones, under 95% recorded once. The chain has TRBV19 and TRBJ2-5; maybe TRBD1 (6 bases). The TCR comes from a man between 35 and 55 years old who had been exposed to COVID-19. Specimen: PBMCs or T cells enriched from blood (not recorded which). The CDR3 loop reads CASRETEGVGETQYF. CDR3 nucleotides: TGTGCCAGTAGAGAAACCGAGGGGGTCGGGGAGACCCAGTACTTC.